This TCR beta chain was documented in a study of tumor-infiltrating lymphocytes in primary liver carcinoma. Overall study: Tumors were stage T1-T3 N0M0, roughly 4 to 10 cm across.

In germline, CDR1 is MNHEY, CDR2 SVGAGI. CDR3 length: 14 residues. Unsorted bulk tissue, about 17-34 mg of it, served as the source for co-extraction of RNA and DNA. Every one of the tumor samples had a viable tumor cell content above 75%. Priming with a constant-region primer yielded TCR beta cDNA from 500 ng total RNA. Construction of TCR beta libraries relied on three successive nested multiplex PCR rounds employing slightly modified ARM-PCR. The opening two PCR rounds, ten to eleven cycles each, paired TRBV1-TRBV30 forward primers with a C-beta reverse primer. TCRdb ran MiXCR on the multiplex PCR reads and lists one entry per CDR3 protein. The data hold 75,000 or so distinct CDR3 sequences, with nearly 70% observed a single time. Points from the study as a whole: Tumor-adjacent and tumor-blood pairs overlapped less than tumor region pairs did.

A word on this clonotype: The antigen remains unidentified.

The specimen sequenced was liver tumor tissue from sampling region 4. Subset here: tumor region T4, right-lateral pole. This TCR was sampled from a man aged 35 to 55 with primary liver carcinoma and hepatitis B virus infection. The chain couples TRBV6-5 to TRBJ1-1; D perhaps matches TRBD1 (5 bases). CDR3: CVSSNQGVRAEAFF. The DNA for the CDR3 is TGTGTCAGTAGTAATCAGGGAGTGAGGGCTGAAGCTTTCTTT.